This T cell receptor (beta chain) is drawn from a study of T cell repertoires in cytomegalovirus infection. Study information: Public signatures in TCR beta pointed to CMV infection and matching HLA type.

TCRdb re-analysed the reads in MiXCR, keeping a single row per CDR3 protein. In the table there are hundreds of thousands of distinct CDR3 sequences, about 20% of which are singletons. Findings and limits, study-wide: Frequencies of public TCR beta families were cumulated, and this identified carriers of CMV plus the relevant HLA.

With regard to this clonotype: Its cognate antigen is unknown.

V was shortened by 1 base and J by 0 bases, with 9 bases between the two germline ends. The CDR3 is 14 amino acids. The germline V gene has CDR1 SQVTM and CDR2 ANQGSEA. The sample taken for sequencing was CD8+ T cells from PBMCs. This clonotype was obtained from a human donor in good health (CMV status not recorded). Some clones in this sample may be carry-over from other donors' samples. The chain combines TRBV29-1 with TRBJ2-5; D remains unclear. The CDR3 nucleotides are TGCAGCGTTGAAGGGGGATGGGACCAAGAGACCCAGTACTTC. Amino acid sequence: CSVEGGWDQETQYF.